The 17 T cell receptor beta chains below all came from one sample that was sequenced in a study of blood T cell repertoires in COVID-19. Sequencing used immunoSEQ multiplex PCR; TCRdb keeps in-frame clones, though not all of them. This sample has fewer than 200,000 clones, with 84% found just once. Sequencing was performed on peripheral blood. The origin of the receptors is a man aged 40-49 years who had recovered from COVID-19.

This chain joins TRBV5-6 and TRBJ2-7; 7 bases are shared with TRBD1. V shed 4 bases, J shed 6 bases, and the junction held 10 bases outside the gene matches. CDR1 is SGHDT, CDR2 YYEEEE, per germline. This CDR3 is built from 14 residues. The CDR3: CASSLRQGGAEQYF. The DNA for the CDR3 is TGTGCCAGCAGCCTAAGACAGGGTGGGGCCGAGCAGTACTTC.

The chain uses TRBV19 and TRBJ2-7; no clear D gene. Germline V gene data show CDR1 as LNHDA and CDR2 as SQIVND (reference sequence). This CDR3 has 15 residues. Trimming took off 5 bases at V and 5 bases at J, with 19 bases between the two ends. CDR3 nucleotide sequence: TGTGCCAGTAGTCTGACCCCCCCGAATCGGGACGAGCAGTACTTC. Its protein is CASSLTPPNRDEQYF.

This chain connects TRBV13 to TRBJ1-3; TRBD1 agrees at 8 bases. V lost 4 bases to trimming and J lost 3 bases; unmatched junction nucleotides: 11. In germline, CDR1 is PRHDT, CDR2 FYEKMQ (reference sequence). The CDR3 runs 17 residues. CDR3 DNA sequence: TGTGCCAGCAGCTCCGCGTCCGTGGACAGGGTTGGAAACACCATATATTTT. This codes for CASSSASVDRVGNTIYF.

The V and J genes are TRBV5-4 and TRBJ2-7; D unresolved. The CDR3 loop spans 12 amino acids. CDR1 is SGHNT, CDR2 YYREEE, per germline (reference sequence). V was shortened by 2 bases and J by 4 bases, with 7 bases between the two germline ends. The CDR3 loop reads CASSFSGYEQYF. In nucleotides, the CDR3 is TGTGCCAGCAGCTTCTCCGGGTACGAGCAGTACTTC.

The rearrangement joins TRBV9 to TRBJ1-1, with D possibly being TRBD1 (5 bases). CDR3 length: 17 amino acids. V lost 0 bases to trimming and J lost 5 bases, with 20 bases between them. Germline V gene lookup returns CDR1 SGDLS and CDR2 YYNGEE. The CDR3 sequence: CASSVGGGGDLRTEAFF. CDR3 in DNA: TGTGCCAGCAGCGTAGGGGGAGGTGGGGACTTAAGGACTGAAGCTTTCTTT.

The V gene is TRBV4-1, the J gene TRBJ1-2; 7 bases map to TRBD1. Germline-derived CDR1 and CDR2 are MGHRA and YSYEKL. Trimming cost V 4 bases and J 10 bases; bases outside gene matches: 9. The CDR3 runs to 13 residues. In nucleotides, the CDR3 is TGCGCCAGCAGCCCAACCCACAGGGGAGACTACACCTTC. Translating it yields CASSPTHRGDYTF.

The chain couples TRBV28 to TRBJ1-2; D is unresolved. Germline assignment: CDR1 MDHEN and CDR2 SYDVKM. This CDR3 comprises 12 residues. The V end was cut by 3 bases, the J end by 3 bases, with 5 bases between. CDR3 bases: TGTGCCAGCAGTTTCCAGGACTATGGCTACACCTTC. Translation gives CASSFQDYGYTF.

The V call is TRBV3-1 (or the pseudogene TRBV3-2), the J call TRBJ2-7; D gene unclear. The CDR3 has 11 residues. CDR1 is LGHDT, CDR2 YNNKEL, per germline (reference sequence). Trimming removed 2 bases at V and 6 bases at J, with 5 bases between. The CDR3 loop reads CASSQYGEQYF. The CDR3 coding sequence is TGTGCCAGCAGCCAATACGGCGAGCAGTACTTC.

This rearrangement joins TRBV11-2 to TRBJ1-1, with 7 bases that match TRBD1. The CDR3 has 13 amino acids. CDR1 is SGHAT and CDR2 is FQNNGV in the germline V gene. Trimming removed 2 bases from V and 7 bases from J; junction bases left unmatched: 4. The DNA for the CDR3 is TGTGCCAGCAGCTTAACAGGGGCAGATGAAGCTTTCTTT. It codes for CASSLTGADEAFF.

This clone has a single count. The chain joins TRBV7-9 to TRBJ1-2, with D possibly TRBD1 on 5 matching bases. V was clipped by 5 bases and J by 5 bases, with 9 bases between them. The CDR3 spans 12 residues. Germline V gene lookup returns CDR1 SEHNR and CDR2 FQNEAQ (reference sequence). The CDR3 reads CASSPQGYGYTF. CDR3 DNA: TGTGCCAGCAGCCCCCAGGGATATGGCTACACCTTC.

This clone was seen a single time. This sequence joins TRBV20-1 and TRBJ2-1; 7 bases line up with TRBD2. The J segment lost 5 bases and the V segment lost 7 bases, leaving 2 bases of the junction unmatched. From germline, CDR1 is DFQATT and CDR2 SNEGSKA (reference sequence). CDR3 size: 11 residues. CDR3 region: CSGRENNEQFF. CDR3 sequence (DNA): TGCAGTGGGCGGGAGAACAATGAGCAGTTCTTC.

V usage is TRBV27 and J usage is TRBJ1-3; TRBD1 is a possible D gene (6 bases). The V gene lost 3 bases and the J gene lost 0 bases, with 12 bases spanning the gap. CDR1 is MNHEY, CDR2 SMNVEV, per germline (reference sequence). CDR3 length equals 16 residues. The CDR3 DNA is TGTGCCAGCAGTTTCTCAGGGGCCTTCTCTGGAAACACCATATATTTT. This translates into CASSFSGAFSGNTIYF.

This chain joins TRBV6-1 and TRBJ2-7; D perhaps matches TRBD2 (6 bases). The V end lost 2 bases, the J end lost 5 bases, and 22 bases lay between the germline ends. This CDR3 comprises 17 residues. Germline V gene sequence: CDR1 MNHNS, CDR2 SASEGT. CDR3 protein: CASSEKVRRDHGHEQYF. CDR3 bases: TGTGCCAGCAGTGAAAAGGTGAGGCGGGACCATGGCCACGAGCAGTACTTC.

Ten or more counts support this clone. CDR3 sequence: CASRKDTSGSTYEQYF. The CDR3 DNA reads as TGTGCCAGCAGGAAAGACACTAGCGGGAGTACCTACGAGCAGTACTTC. This rearrangement joins TRBV28 to TRBJ2-7, with 11 bases lining up with TRBD2. Germline CDR1 and CDR2: MDHEN and SYDVKM. The CDR3 covers 16 residues. V shed 6 bases and J 2 bases; nucleotides not matched to a gene: 9.

The CDR3 sequence is CASSDGLAENEQYF. Written as DNA, the CDR3 is TGTGCCAGCAGCGACGGACTAGCTGAAAACGAGCAGTACTTC. This chain connects TRBV9 to TRBJ2-7, with 8 bases that match TRBD2. Per the germline V gene, CDR1 is SGDLS and CDR2 is YYNGEE. V dropped 3 bases and J dropped 5; count of bases not matched to a gene: 7. This CDR3 is built from 14 residues.

V and J are TRBV7-9 and TRBJ2-5; TRBD2 aligns across 11 bases. The CDR3 length is 15 residues. Trimming took 2 bases from V and 5 from J; bases not matched to a gene: 4. Per germline, CDR1 SEHNR and CDR2 FQNEAQ (reference sequence). This CDR3 reads CASSLLAGGSETQYF. CDR3 sequence (DNA): TGTGCCAGCAGCTTACTAGCGGGGGGCTCTGAGACCCAGTACTTC.

The rearrangement links TRBV7-9 to TRBJ2-7, with D maybe TRBD2 (6 bases). Germline CDR1 reads SEHNR; CDR2 reads FQNEAQ (reference sequence). CDR3 length equals 15 residues. V dropped 1 base and J dropped 0 bases, with 10 bases sitting between them. CDR3 in DNA: TGTGCCAGCAGCTTAGGCGGGGCGAGCTCCTACGAGCAGTACTTC. Amino acids: CASSLGGASSYEQYF.